These 14 T cell receptor beta chains were sequenced from one sample in a study of graft-versus-host responses after intestinal transplantation. The method was immunoSEQ multiplex PCR; TCRdb's version includes in-frame clones alone and lacks a portion of them. This table holds 80,000 or so clones, over 80% found once. The sample was PBMCs, taken 98 days after intestinal transplantation. The receptors here all came from a human patient who received an intestinal transplant, so some T cells may come from the graft donor.

The chain is built from TRBV7-3 and TRBJ2-1; D gene uncertain. V was cut by 5 bases and J by 4 bases, with 12 bases left in between. Looked up from germline, CDR1 is SGHTA and CDR2 is FQGTGA. The CDR3 length is 14 residues. The DNA for the CDR3 is TGTGCCAGCAGCATCTCCGGACCATACAATGAGCAGTTCTTC. It yields the protein CASSISGPYNEQFF. The variable domain in full, with the rest retrieved from reference TRBV7-3 and TRBJ2-1, is GAGVSQTPSNKVTEKGKYVELRCDPISGHTALYWYRQSLGQGPEFLIYFQGTGAADDSGLPNDRFFAVRPEGSVSTLKIQRTERGDSAVYLCASSISGPYNEQFFGPGTRLTVL.

V usage is TRBV9 and J usage is TRBJ2-1; no clear D gene. The CDR3 loop spans 14 amino acids. Germline V lookup: CDR1 SGDLS, CDR2 YYNGEE. V lost 4 bases to trimming and J lost 6 bases, with 14 bases between them. The DNA of the CDR3 is TGTGCCAGCAGCCCCCCGACGGATTCCAATGAGCAGTTCTTC. Encoded protein: CASSPPTDSNEQFF. Using reference TRBV9 and TRBJ2-1 for the parts outside the CDR3, the full variable domain is DSGVTQTPKHLITATGQRVTLRCSPRSGDLSVYWYQQSLDQGLQFLIQYYNGEERAKGNILERFSAQQFPDLHSELNLSSLELGDSALYFCASSPPTDSNEQFFGPGTRLTVL.

This clone has just a few counts. The genes are TRBV6-5 and TRBJ2-3; perhaps D is TRBD1 or TRBD2 (5 bases each). CDR3 size: 14 residues. Germline loops: CDR1 MNHEY, CDR2 SVGAGI. V dropped 0 bases and J dropped 1 base, with 5 bases sitting between them. The CDR3 DNA sequence: TGTGCCAGCAGTTACTCGGGGGGCACAGATACGCAGTATTTT. Translating it yields CASSYSGGTDTQYF.

The chain is built from TRBV7-3 and TRBJ1-6; D is undetermined. Germline CDR1 is SGHTA and CDR2 is FQGTGA. CDR3 length: 15 amino acids. V lost 4 bases to trimming and J lost 10 bases, with 17 bases between them. The chain's CDR3 is CASSSSGLQVSPLHF. For the CDR3, the DNA is TGTGCCAGCAGCTCCTCCGGGTTACAAGTCTCACCCCTCCACTTT.

The rearrangement uses TRBV29-1 and TRBJ2-2; 7 bases fit TRBD2. CDR1 is SQVTM, CDR2 ANQGSEA, per germline. There are 14 residues in the CDR3. V lost 3 bases, J lost 5 bases, and 6 bases stayed unmatched. DNA of the CDR3: TGCAGCGTTGATAACGGGAGGCGGACCGGGGAGCTGTTTTTT. It codes for CSVDNGRRTGELFF.

The chain is built from TRBV30 and TRBJ2-2; D possibly corresponds to TRBD1 (5 bases). Trimming cost V 5 bases and J 0 bases, with 13 bases left between them. Per germline, CDR1 GTSNPN and CDR2 SVGIG (reference sequence). This CDR3 spans 15 amino acids. The CDR3 nucleotides read TGTGCCTGGGGTAAAGGCAGGGCGAACACCGGGGAGCTGTTTTTT. Its translation: CAWGKGRANTGELFF.

The rearrangement links TRBV2 to TRBJ2-5; D is undetermined. Between the trimmed V and J ends, which lost 5 bases and 5 bases, there was a span of 9 bases. The V gene's germline CDR1 is SNHLY and CDR2 FYNNEI. The CDR3 contains 12 residues. The CDR3 DNA follows: TGTGCCAGCAGTACGGGTTACGAGACCCAGTACTTC. Translation gives CASSTGYETQYF. Combining the CDR3 with reference TRBV2 and TRBJ2-5 gives the whole variable domain EPEVTQTPSHQVTQMGQEVILRCVPISNHLYFYWYRQILGQKVEFLVSFYNNEISEKSEIFDDQFSVERPDGSNFTLKIRSTKLEDSAMYFCASSTGYETQYFGPGTRLLVL.

CDR3 region: CASGASSNYEQYF. The CDR3 DNA follows: TGTGCCAGCGGGGCTAGTTCCAACTACGAGCAGTACTTC. This sequence joins TRBV6-1 and TRBJ2-7, with D tentatively TRBD1 (5 bases). Germline CDR1 reads MNHNS; CDR2 reads SASEGT. CDR3 length: 13 amino acids. Trimming took 8 bases from V and 3 from J, leaving 14 bases between them.

The chain couples TRBV19 to TRBJ2-3; perhaps TRBD2 as D (5 bases). The V and J ends lost 6 bases and 0 bases respectively, with 13 bases between them. There are 15 residues in the CDR3. CDR1 is LNHDA, CDR2 SQIVND, per germline (reference sequence). The CDR3 region has the DNA TGTGCCAGTAGCTGGCGGGCCTCTAGCACAGATACGCAGTATTTT. Translated, it gives CASSWRASSTDTQYF.

This chain joins TRBV19 and TRBJ2-5; 10 bases agree with TRBD2. The CDR3 covers 16 residues. Per the germline V gene, CDR1 is LNHDA and CDR2 is SQIVND (reference sequence). The V gene end was trimmed by 2 bases and the J gene end by 4 bases; junction bases not matched to a gene: 7. The CDR3 reads CASSIIPLAGAETQYF. CDR3 bases: TGTGCCAGTAGTATAATCCCCCTAGCGGGGGCAGAGACCCAGTACTTC.

The rearrangement joins TRBV7-3 to TRBJ2-1, with D possibly TRBD2 on 6 matching bases. Per the germline V gene, CDR1 is SGHTA and CDR2 is FQGTGA. The CDR3 is 16 amino acids. Trimming stripped 0 bases from V and 0 bases from J, with 9 bases between. CDR3 nucleotide sequence: TGTGCCAGCAGCTTAACTGGGGGACTCTCCTACAATGAGCAGTTCTTC. This codes for CASSLTGGLSYNEQFF.

The chain links TRBV2 to TRBJ2-7; tentatively, D is TRBD1 (6 bases). This CDR3 comprises 16 residues. V gave up 6 bases and J gave up 3 bases, with 21 bases separating them. Germline V gene sequence: CDR1 SNHLY, CDR2 FYNNEI. The CDR3 is CASSPPDRDTIYEQYF. DNA of the CDR3: TGTGCCAGCAGCCCCCCAGACCGGGACACCATCTACGAGCAGTACTTC.

The rearrangement joins TRBV11-2 to TRBJ1-2, with 12 bases aligning to TRBD1. The CDR3 is 14 amino acids. Per germline, CDR1 SGHAT and CDR2 FQNNGV. The V gene end was trimmed by 7 bases and the J gene end by 3 bases; junction bases not matched to a gene: 3. Here the CDR3 DNA reads TGTGCCAGCACCGGGACAGGGGGCGACTATGGCTACACCTTC. Its protein product is CASTGTGGDYGYTF.

The rearrangement links TRBV28 to TRBJ2-5; D may be TRBD1 (6 bases). Germline CDR1 reads MDHEN; CDR2 reads SYDVKM. The CDR3 contains 16 residues. Trimming shortened V by 5 bases and J by 5 bases, and 21 bases separated the two germline ends. The CDR3: CASSPAGGGVGETQYF. The CDR3 DNA is TGTGCCAGCAGTCCCGCCGGTGGGGGCGTGGGGGAGACCCAGTACTTC.